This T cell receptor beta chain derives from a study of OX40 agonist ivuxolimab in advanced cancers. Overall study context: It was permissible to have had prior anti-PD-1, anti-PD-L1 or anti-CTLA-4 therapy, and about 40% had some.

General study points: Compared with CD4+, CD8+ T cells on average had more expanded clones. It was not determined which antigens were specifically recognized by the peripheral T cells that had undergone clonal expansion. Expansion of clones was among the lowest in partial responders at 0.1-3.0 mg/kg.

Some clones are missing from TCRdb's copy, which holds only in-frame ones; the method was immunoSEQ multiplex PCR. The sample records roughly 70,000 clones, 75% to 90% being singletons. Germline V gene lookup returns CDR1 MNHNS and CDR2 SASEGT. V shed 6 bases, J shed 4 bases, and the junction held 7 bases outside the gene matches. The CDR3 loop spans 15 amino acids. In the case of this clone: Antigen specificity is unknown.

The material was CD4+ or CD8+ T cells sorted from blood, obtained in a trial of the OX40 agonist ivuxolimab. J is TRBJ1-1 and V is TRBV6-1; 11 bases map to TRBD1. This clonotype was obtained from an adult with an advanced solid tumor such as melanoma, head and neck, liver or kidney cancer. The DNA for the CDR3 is TGTGCCAGCAGAGGACAGGGGGCTGGGAGCACTGAAGCTTTCTTT. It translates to CASRGQGAGSTEAFF.